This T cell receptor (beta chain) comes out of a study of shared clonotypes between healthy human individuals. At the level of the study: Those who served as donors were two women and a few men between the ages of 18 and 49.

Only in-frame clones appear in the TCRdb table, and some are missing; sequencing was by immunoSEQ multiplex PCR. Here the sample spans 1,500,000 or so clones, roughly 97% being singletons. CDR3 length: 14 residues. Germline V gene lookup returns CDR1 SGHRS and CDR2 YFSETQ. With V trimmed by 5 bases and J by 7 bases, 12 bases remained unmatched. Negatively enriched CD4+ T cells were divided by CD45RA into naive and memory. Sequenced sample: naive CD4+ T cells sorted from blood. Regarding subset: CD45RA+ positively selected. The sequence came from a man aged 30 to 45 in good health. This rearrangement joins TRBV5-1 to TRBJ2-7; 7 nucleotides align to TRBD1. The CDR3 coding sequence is TGCGCCAGCAGTTCCGGGACAGTACCCTTGGAGCAGTACTTC. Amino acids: CASSSGTVPLEQYF.